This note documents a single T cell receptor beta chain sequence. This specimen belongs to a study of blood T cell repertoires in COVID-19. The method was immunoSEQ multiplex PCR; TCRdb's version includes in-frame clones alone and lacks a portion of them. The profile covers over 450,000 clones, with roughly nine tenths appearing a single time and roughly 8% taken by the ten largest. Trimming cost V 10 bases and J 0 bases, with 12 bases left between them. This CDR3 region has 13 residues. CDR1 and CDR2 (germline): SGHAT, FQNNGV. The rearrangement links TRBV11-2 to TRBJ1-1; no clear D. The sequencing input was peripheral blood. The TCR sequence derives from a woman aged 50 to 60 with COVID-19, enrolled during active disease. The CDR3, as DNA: TGTGCCACTCAGGTAATCGTGAACACTGAAGCTTTCTTT. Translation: CATQVIVNTEAFF.